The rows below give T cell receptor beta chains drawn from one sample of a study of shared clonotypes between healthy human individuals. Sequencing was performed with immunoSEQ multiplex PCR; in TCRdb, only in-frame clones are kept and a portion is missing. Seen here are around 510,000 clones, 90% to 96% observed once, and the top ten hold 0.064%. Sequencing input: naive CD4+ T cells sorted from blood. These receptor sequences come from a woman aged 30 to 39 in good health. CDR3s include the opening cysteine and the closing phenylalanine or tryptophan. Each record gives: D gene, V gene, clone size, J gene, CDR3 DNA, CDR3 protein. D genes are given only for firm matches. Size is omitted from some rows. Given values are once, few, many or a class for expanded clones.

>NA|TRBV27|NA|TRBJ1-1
TGTGCCAGCAGTCGCTACGACGGGGAGAGAACTGAAGCTTTCTTT
CASSRYDGERTEAFF
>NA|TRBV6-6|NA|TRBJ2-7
TGTGCCAGCACCCCTAGGCGGTCGAGCTCCTACGAGCAGTACTTC
CASTPRRSSSYEQYF
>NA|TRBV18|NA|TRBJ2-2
TGTGCCAGCTCACCTAACCGTTTTGGGACCCACCCGATGAGAAACACCGGGGAGCTGTTTTTT
CASSPNRFGTHPMRNTGELFF
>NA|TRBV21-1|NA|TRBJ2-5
TGTGCCAGCAGCAAAGTGTGGCTAGCGGGAGTAGGGGAGACCCAGTACTTC
CASSKVWLAGVGETQYF
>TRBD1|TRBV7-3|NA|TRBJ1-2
TGTGCCAGCAGCTTAAAGGGGGCAGGCCTAGGGGAGGGCTACACCTTC
CASSLKGAGLGEGYTF
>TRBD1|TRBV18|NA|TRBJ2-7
TGTGCCAGCTCGGGACAGGACAGAGACTACGAGCAGTACTTC
CASSGQDRDYEQYF
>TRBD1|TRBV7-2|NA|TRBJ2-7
TGTGCCAGCAGCTTAGATCGCGGACAGGGGACGTACGAGCAGTACTTC
CASSLDRGQGTYEQYF
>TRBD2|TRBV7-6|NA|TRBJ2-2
TGTGCCAGCAGCTTATCGACGGGACTAAACCTCGGGGAGCTGTTTTTT
CASSLSTGLNLGELFF
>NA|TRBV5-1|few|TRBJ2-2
TGCGCCAGCAGCTTGGCCTCAGGACCGAACACCGGGGAGCTGTTTTTT
CASSLASGPNTGELFF
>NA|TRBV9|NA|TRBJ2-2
TGTGCCAGCAACCTTGGGGGTAACACCGGGGAGCTGTTTTTT
CASNLGGNTGELFF
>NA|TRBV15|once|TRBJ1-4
TGTGCCACCAGCAGAGATCAGGGGACAATCGCAACTAATGAAAAACTGTTTTTT
CATSRDQGTIATNEKLFF
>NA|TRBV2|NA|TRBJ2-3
TGTGCCAGTGACAGGGAGGGCACAGATACGCAGTATTTT
CASDREGTDTQYF
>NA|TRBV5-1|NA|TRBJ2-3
TGCGCCAGCAGCTTGGTTGCAGGGGCAGATACGCAGTATTTT
CASSLVAGADTQYF
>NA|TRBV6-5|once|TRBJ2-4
TGTGCCAGCAGTGTACAGCGCACAGCCAAAAACATTCAGTACTTC
CASSVQRTAKNIQYF
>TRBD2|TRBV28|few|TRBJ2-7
TGTGCCAGCAGGACGACTAGCCTCTACGAGCAGTACTTC
CASRTTSLYEQYF
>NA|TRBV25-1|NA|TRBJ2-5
TGTGCCAGCAGTAACCCCCCAGGAGAGACCCAGTACTTC
CASSNPPGETQYF
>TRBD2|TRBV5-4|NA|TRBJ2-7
TGTGCCAGCAGCTCTAAGACTAGCGGGAGATACTACGAGCAGTACTTC
CASSSKTSGRYYEQYF
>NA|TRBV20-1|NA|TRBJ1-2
TGCAGTGCTAGAGAAGCGGATGGCTACACCTTC
CSAREADGYTF
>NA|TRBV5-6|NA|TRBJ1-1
TGTGCCAGCAGCTTATGGGATACTGAAGCTTTCTTT
CASSLWDTEAFF
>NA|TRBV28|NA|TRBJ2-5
TGTGCCAGCTTAGAGAAGCGGAAACAAGAGACCCAGTACTTC
CASLEKRKQETQYF
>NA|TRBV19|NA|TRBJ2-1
TGTGCCAGTAGTATGTCGGCTAGTTCCTACAATGAGCAGTTCTTC
CASSMSASSYNEQFF
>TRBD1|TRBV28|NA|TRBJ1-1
TGTGCCAGCAGTATTTATCGAAGACAGGGCACTGAAGCTTTCTTT
CASSIYRRQGTEAFF
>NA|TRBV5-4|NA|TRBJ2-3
TGTGCCAGCAGCTTGGCAGGGTCGGTTACGCAGTATTTT
CASSLAGSVTQYF
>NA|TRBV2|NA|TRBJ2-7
TGTGCCAGCATCCAGGGGACTGTCGCCTACGAGCAGTACTTC
CASIQGTVAYEQYF
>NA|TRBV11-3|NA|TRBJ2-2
TGTGCCAGCAGCTTAGGCCCCCCTGGCACCGGGGAGCTGTTTTTT
CASSLGPPGTGELFF
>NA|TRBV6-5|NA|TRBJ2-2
TGTGCCAGCAGACTTAGCGGTCCGAACACCGGGGAGCTGTTTTTT
CASRLSGPNTGELFF
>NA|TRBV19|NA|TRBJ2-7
TGTGCCAGTAGTTCCCAACGGACACTTTTCCCGTACGAGCAGTACTTC
CASSSQRTLFPYEQYF
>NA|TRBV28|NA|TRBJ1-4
TGTGCCAGCAGTTTTGGGGGGATCCTGGGCGGAGTTGAAAAACTGTTTTTT
CASSFGGILGGVEKLFF
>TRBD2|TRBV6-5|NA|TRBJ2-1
TGTGCCAGCAGTCCCTGGGAGGGAATGAATGAGCAGTTCTTC
CASSPWEGMNEQFF
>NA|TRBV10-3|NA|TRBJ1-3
TGTGCCACCAGAGTGGTAGGAAACACCATATATTTT
CATRVVGNTIYF
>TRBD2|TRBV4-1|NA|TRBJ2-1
TGCGCCAGCAGCCAACCCACTAGCGGGAGGGCCGATCAGTTCTTC
CASSQPTSGRADQFF
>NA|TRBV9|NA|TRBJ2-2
TGTGCCAGCAGCGTATATCTGGGAACAAACACCGGGGAGCTGTTTTTT
CASSVYLGTNTGELFF
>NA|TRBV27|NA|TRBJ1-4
TGTGCCAGCAGTTTAAGGGGGATGGGGGGGAAACTGTTTTTT
CASSLRGMGGKLFF
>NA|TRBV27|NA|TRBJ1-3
TGTGCCAGCAGTTTGGTTCAGGCAGGGAGCACCATATATTTT
CASSLVQAGSTIYF
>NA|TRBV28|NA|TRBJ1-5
TGTGCCAGCATGGAGGAATGGGCAAATCAGCCCCAGCATTTT
CASMEEWANQPQHF
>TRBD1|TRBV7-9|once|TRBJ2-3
TGTGCCAGCAGCCTAGCCCGACAGGGCAGCACAGATACGCAGTATTTT
CASSLARQGSTDTQYF
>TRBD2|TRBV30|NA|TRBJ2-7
TGTGCCTGGAGTGTTGGTTCCAGCGGGAGAGAAGAGCAGTACTTC
CAWSVGSSGREEQYF
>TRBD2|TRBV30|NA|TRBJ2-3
TGTGCCTGGAGTCCCAGACTAGCGGAAACAGATACGCAGTATTTT
CAWSPRLAETDTQYF
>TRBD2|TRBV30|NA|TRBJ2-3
TGTGCCTGGACTAAAGTTCTTCTGGGCAGGGGGAGGACTAGCGGGACAACAGATACGCAGTATTTT
CAWTKVLLGRGRTSGTTDTQYF